The 24 T cell receptor beta chains presented below share a single source sample, sequenced in a study of blood T cell repertoires in COVID-19. Measured with immunoSEQ multiplex PCR; TCRdb has only the in-frame clones, and not every one. The sample includes about 81,000 clones, roughly 89% of them seen just once. Sequencing was done on a sample of peripheral blood. The receptors were sampled from a woman aged 45 to 65 in a cohort sampled during active COVID-19.

This chain joins TRBV24-1 and TRBJ2-5, with no clear D. Trimming cost V 1 base and J 1 base, with 18 bases left between them. There are 18 residues in the CDR3. Germline CDR1 is KGHDR and CDR2 is SFDVKD. CDR3 amino acids: CATSDFPRRRSTQETQYF. The CDR3 coding sequence is TGTGCCACCAGTGATTTTCCCCGTCGCCGGAGTACCCAAGAGACCCAGTACTTC.

The chain is built from TRBV5-1 and TRBJ1-5, with TRBD1 as a possible D gene (5 bases). The CDR3 spans 12 residues. Germline CDR1 SGHRS, CDR2 YFSETQ. Trimming shortened V by 1 base and J by 9 bases, and 8 bases separated the two germline ends. CDR3 sequence (DNA): TGCGCCAGCAGCTTGCCGGGGGGGCCCCAGCATTTT. It yields the protein CASSLPGGPQHF.

This sequence joins TRBV4-1 and TRBJ2-3, with 11 bases matching TRBD2. This CDR3 comprises 17 residues. The germline V gene has CDR1 MGHRA and CDR2 YSYEKL. V dropped 1 base and J dropped 4; count of bases not matched to a gene: 7. The CDR3 is CASSQARLAGLADTQYF. The CDR3 DNA sequence: TGCGCCAGCAGCCAAGCCAGACTAGCGGGGTTGGCAGATACGCAGTATTTT.

V is TRBV6-4 and J is TRBJ1-5; a possible D gene is TRBD1 (5 bases). CDR1 and CDR2 (germline): MRHNA, SNTAGT. The length of the CDR3 is 15 residues. V was pared by 3 bases and J by 7 bases, with 16 bases between. The CDR3 region is CASSELSGFGQPQHF. The CDR3 DNA is TGTGCCAGCAGTGAGCTTTCAGGGTTCGGGCAGCCCCAGCATTTT.

The table lists this clone with a count of one. J is TRBJ2-1 and V is TRBV24-1; D might be TRBD1 (5 bases). Germline CDR1 KGHDR, CDR2 SFDVKD. Trimming left V 0 bases short and J 4 bases short, with 15 bases between. The CDR3 length is 17 residues. CDR3 DNA sequence: TGTGCCACCAGTGATTTGCGGCAGGGAAGCTATTACAATGAGCAGTTCTTC. Translating gives CATSDLRQGSYYNEQFF.

The chain carries TRBV28 and TRBJ2-3; TRBD2 matches at 7 bases. The V gene end was trimmed by 2 bases and the J gene end by 1 base; junction bases not matched to a gene: 12. This CDR3 contains 18 residues. The germline gives CDR1 MDHEN, CDR2 SYDVKM. DNA for the CDR3: TGTGCCAGCAGTTTACCTCGCGGGAGAGTGGGGGGCACAGATACGCAGTATTTT. Residues: CASSLPRGRVGGTDTQYF.

DNA for the CDR3: TGTGCCAGCAGTTACGAGGGTATCCAGCCCCAGCATTTT. Translation gives CASSYEGIQPQHF. The chain has TRBV6-2 or TRBV6-3 and TRBJ1-5, with no clear D. The ends were cut back, 2 bases at V and 7 bases at J, with 9 bases in the middle. The CDR3 extends over 13 amino acids. Germline V CDR1 and CDR2: MNHEY, SVGEGT.

This clone was detected only once. The J gene is TRBJ1-4, the V gene TRBV29-1; possibly TRBD1 for D (5 bases). V was pared by 6 bases and J by 6 bases, with 17 bases between. There are 14 residues in the CDR3. The germline V gene encodes CDR1 SQVTM and CDR2 ANQGSEA. The CDR3 sequence: CSVRVQGGDEKLFF. CDR3 coding DNA: TGCAGCGTCCGAGTGCAGGGTGGAGATGAAAAACTGTTTTTT.

The J gene is TRBJ2-3, the V gene TRBV19, with a weak D call TRBD1 (5 bases). This CDR3 has 14 residues. Germline-derived CDR1 and CDR2 are LNHDA and SQIVND (reference sequence). V was shortened by 1 base and J by 6 bases, with 11 bases between the two germline ends. CDR3 DNA sequence: TGTGCCAGTAGTATAGCCGGACATACGGATACGCAGTATTTT. This gives the protein CASSIAGHTDTQYF.

CDR3 residues: CASTTGVGESYEQYF. CDR3 nucleotides: TGTGCCAGTACCACCGGGGTGGGAGAATCCTACGAGCAGTACTTC. V usage is TRBV19 and J usage is TRBJ2-7; D might be TRBD2 (5 bases). The V end lost 7 bases, the J end lost 1 base, and 17 bases lay between the germline ends. In germline, CDR1 is LNHDA, CDR2 SQIVND (reference sequence). This CDR3 is 15 amino acids long. Together with reference TRBV19 and TRBJ2-7, the CDR3 gives the full variable domain: DGGITQSPKYLFRKEGQNVTLSCEQNLNHDAMYWYRQDPGQGLRLIYYSQIVNDFQKGDIAEGYSVSREKKESFPLTVTSAQKNPTAFYLCASTTGVGESYEQYFGPGTRLTVT.

The V and J genes are TRBV5-1 and TRBJ1-4; 10 bases agree with TRBD1. CDR3 length equals 14 residues. With 3 bases clipped from V and 7 bases from J, the junction kept 3 bases outside the gene matches. The germline V gene has CDR1 SGHRS and CDR2 YFSETQ. The CDR3 DNA follows: TGCGCCAGCAGCTGGGGGGACAGGGGTGAAAAACTGTTTTTT. This translates into CASSWGDRGEKLFF.

The CDR3: CASSYVGRGLSFF. CDR3 bases: TGTGCCAGCAGTTACGTTGGGAGAGGCCTTTCTTTCTTC. The V call is TRBV6-2 or TRBV6-3, the J call TRBJ2-1, with D possibly TRBD2 on 5 matching bases. Trimming pared 2 bases from V and 16 bases from J, leaving 18 bases between. The CDR3 totals 13 residues. The V gene's germline CDR1 is MNHEY and CDR2 SVGEGT.

The chain recombines TRBV3-1 (or the pseudogene TRBV3-2) with TRBJ1-1; no firm D call. CDR3 length equals 11 residues. Deletions cut 4 bases from V and 8 bases from J, with 8 bases between. Germline-derived CDR1 and CDR2 are LGHDT and YNNKEL (reference sequence). As DNA, the CDR3 is TGTGCCAGCAGCCGTGAGACAGAAGCTTTCTTT. Its protein product is CASSRETEAFF.

V is TRBV18 and J is TRBJ2-7; perhaps TRBD2 as D (5 bases). This CDR3 has 14 residues. The germline V gene has CDR1 KGHSH and CDR2 LQKENI. Trimming left V 3 bases short and J 3 bases short, with 12 bases between. CDR3 in DNA: TGTGCCAGCTCACCTCCCAGCGGAAGCTACGAGCAGTACTTC. This translates into CASSPPSGSYEQYF. Using reference TRBV18 and TRBJ2-7 for the parts outside the CDR3, the full variable domain is NAGVMQNPRHLVRRRGQEARLRCSPMKGHSHVYWYRQLPEEGLKFMVYLQKENIIDESGMPKERFSAEFPKEGPSILRIQQVVRGDSAAYFCASSPPSGSYEQYFGPGTRLTVT.

The chain carries TRBV19 and TRBJ2-7; 7 nucleotides align to TRBD1. After removal of 2 bases from V and 6 bases from J, the junction contained 7 bases not matched to a gene. CDR1 is LNHDA and CDR2 is SQIVND in the germline V gene (reference sequence). The length of the CDR3 is 14 residues. Written as DNA, the CDR3 is TGTGCCAGTAGTATACAGAGGGACAGTCCCGAGCAGTACTTC. This gives the protein CASSIQRDSPEQYF.

The chain recombines TRBV4-1 with TRBJ2-7, with TRBD1 as a possible D gene (5 bases). The CDR3 sequence is 15 residues long. V was trimmed by 0 bases and J by 4 bases, leaving 13 bases between them. Germline CDR1 and CDR2: MGHRA and YSYEKL. DNA for the CDR3: TGCGCCAGCAGCCAAGAGGCAGGGTTATTTTACGAGCAGTACTTC. Encoded protein: CASSQEAGLFYEQYF.

The V gene is TRBV5-1, the J gene TRBJ2-5; D is possibly TRBD2 (5 bases). From germline, CDR1 is SGHRS and CDR2 YFSETQ. The length of the CDR3 is 13 residues. Trimming pared 0 bases from V and 4 bases from J, leaving 7 bases between. In DNA, the CDR3 is TGCGCCAGCAGCTTGGTCGGAGGAGAGACCCAGTACTTC. Residues: CASSLVGGETQYF.

The rearrangement uses TRBV6-1 and TRBJ1-5; TRBD1 agrees at 8 bases. The germline V gene has CDR1 MNHNS and CDR2 SASEGT. The CDR3 length is 13 residues. The V segment lost 1 base and the J segment 11 bases; nucleotides outside the gene matches: 4. CDR3 coding DNA: TGTGCCAGCAGTGAAGGGGAACAGGGGGCCCAGCATTTT. Residues: CASSEGEQGAQHF.

The chain couples TRBV6-5 to TRBJ1-2, with TRBD1 identical over 9 bases. The CDR3 covers 15 residues. CDR1 MNHEY and CDR2 SVGAGI come from the germline V gene. The V gene end was trimmed by 2 bases and the J gene end by 2 bases; junction bases not matched to a gene: 3. Here the CDR3 DNA reads TGTGCCAGCAGTTACCTCACAGGGGGCAACTATGGCTACACCTTC. Its protein is CASSYLTGGNYGYTF.

V is TRBV9 and J is TRBJ2-7; D perhaps matches TRBD1 (5 bases). The germline gives CDR1 SGDLS, CDR2 YYNGEE. With 2 bases removed from V and 2 bases from J, the gap between germline ends came to 11 bases. This CDR3 is 14 amino acids long. The CDR3 DNA reads TGTGCCAGCAGCGTTCGGACGGACACCTACGAGCAGTACTTC. Translating it yields CASSVRTDTYEQYF.

The chain uses TRBV28 and TRBJ2-7; unclear D gene. V shed 6 bases and J shed 0 bases, with 6 bases lying between them. CDR1 MDHEN and CDR2 SYDVKM come from the germline V gene. The CDR3 has 12 amino acids. The CDR3 spells CASSQFSYEQYF. The CDR3, as DNA: TGTGCCAGCAGCCAATTCTCCTACGAGCAGTACTTC.

The CDR3 bases are TGCGCCAGCAGTGCTTTCTCTGGAAACACCATATATTTT. This sequence encodes CASSAFSGNTIYF. The chain couples TRBV10-1 to TRBJ1-3; no reliable D call. The V and J ends lost 4 bases and 0 bases respectively, with 4 bases between them. The germline V gene has CDR1 WNHNN and CDR2 SYGVQD (reference sequence). The CDR3 is 13 amino acids.

The chain employs TRBV27 and TRBJ1-1, with D possibly TRBD1 on 5 matching bases. Trimming left V 5 bases short and J 5 bases short, with 24 bases between. Germline V gene lookup returns CDR1 MNHEY and CDR2 SMNVEV (reference sequence). The CDR3 consists of 17 residues. CDR3 loop: CASSRTGTLGLRTEAFF. The CDR3 coding sequence is TGTGCCAGCAGTAGAACCGGGACCCTCGGACTACGGACTGAAGCTTTCTTT.

This clone showed up just once. This rearrangement joins TRBV6-6 to TRBJ1-1; D unclear. CDR3 size: 16 residues. The V and J ends lost 3 bases and 0 bases respectively, with 14 bases between them. Per the germline V gene, CDR1 is MNHNY and CDR2 is SVGAGI (reference sequence). The chain's CDR3 is CASSYNVGGLNTEAFF. CDR3 DNA sequence: TGTGCCAGCAGTTATAATGTTGGAGGCTTGAACACTGAAGCTTTCTTT.